The present entry profiles one T cell receptor beta chain with its context. Assay used: immunoSEQ multiplex PCR; TCRdb lists only in-frame clones, some missing. The repertoire consists of under 80,000 clones, with about 91% occurring once and the leading ten covering 0.3% to 0.45%. The source of the sample is a study of technical replicates of blood from a handful of donors. Sample: T cells isolated from PBMCs. This receptor was taken from a human donor in good health. Some clones in this sample may be carry-over from other donors' samples.

This CDR3 reads CASSYQGDEQYF. DNA for the CDR3: TGCGCCAGCAGCTACCAGGGGGACGAGCAGTACTTC. The genes are TRBV5-1 and TRBJ2-7; 7 bases match TRBD1. CDR3 length equals 12 residues. Looked up from germline, CDR1 is SGHRS and CDR2 is YFSETQ. The V gene end was trimmed by 3 bases and the J gene end by 5 bases; junction bases not matched to a gene: 2.